There are many counts of the clone carrying this T cell receptor beta chain. Its matching antigen is unknown. These data originate in a study of neurological immune-mediated disorders. Regarding the study as a whole: When the repertoires were sorted by phylogenetic grouping, those of 18 of 34 multiple sclerosis patients ended up in one related-CDR3 cluster, a possible signature. HTLV-1-associated myelopathy had the most TCR clonal expansion, whereas multiple sclerosis had the least (lower than in healthy controls).

It was by 5'RACE with 10-nucleotide random UMIs that the cDNA was made. TCRdb independently ran MiXCR on the 5' RACE reads; one entry per CDR3 protein. The sample records roughly 75,000 distinct CDR3 sequences, 2.5% to 3% being singletons. This CDR3 contains 11 residues. Trimming at V came to 7 bases and at J to 8 bases, leaving 4 bases not matched to a gene. J is TRBJ1-2 and V is TRBV12-3 or TRBV12-4; 7 bases fit TRBD1. Material for sequencing was PBMCs. The receptor was isolated from a woman in her 30s with multiple sclerosis. This CDR3 is CASTYRGGYTF. DNA of the CDR3: TGTGCCAGCACCTACAGGGGAGGCTACACCTTC.